One sample yielded the 14 T cell receptor beta chains listed below, sequenced in a study of early T cells in non-severe SARS-CoV-2 infection. MiXCR, applied by TCRdb to the 5' RACE reads, yields one record per CDR3 protein. This table has 60,000 to 80,000 distinct CDR3 sequences, 9.5% to 15% appearing once. The sample was whole blood. These receptors were obtained from an adult who was a healthcare worker with PCR-confirmed SARS-CoV-2 infection or an uninfected control (not recorded which).

This chain connects TRBV6-5 to TRBJ1-3; no firm D call. The CDR3 spans 16 residues. Germline V gene sequence: CDR1 MNHEY, CDR2 SVGAGI. V lost 0 bases to trimming and J lost 2 bases, with 11 bases between them. The CDR3 protein is CASSYSARATGNTIYF. In DNA form, the CDR3 reads TGTGCCAGCAGTTACTCGGCCAGAGCAACTGGAAACACCATATATTTT.

The V gene is TRBV20-1, the J gene TRBJ2-1; 10 positions agree with TRBD2. The CDR3 has 14 residues. V was pared by 4 bases and J by 8 bases, with 8 bases of the junction left unmatched. Looked up from germline, CDR1 is DFQATT and CDR2 is SNEGSKA (reference sequence). The CDR3 region is CSANPSGRKDEQFF. The CDR3 nucleotides are TGCAGTGCTAACCCTAGCGGGAGAAAGGATGAGCAGTTCTTC.

The rearrangement joins TRBV7-6 to TRBJ2-7; D may be TRBD1 (6 bases). This CDR3 spans 15 amino acids. The V gene lost 1 base and the J gene lost 2 bases, with 12 bases spanning the gap. CDR1 SGHVS and CDR2 FNYEAQ come from the germline V gene. The CDR3 region has the DNA TGTGCCAGCAGCTTAGATGGGGGCCTTACCTACGAGCAGTACTTC. It codes for CASSLDGGLTYEQYF.

This chain uses TRBV29-1 with TRBJ2-1; 13 bases are shared with TRBD2. The V and J ends lost 6 bases and 7 bases, in that order; junction bases with no gene match: 3. The CDR3 is 13 residues long. Germline loops: CDR1 SQVTM, CDR2 ANQGSEA. The CDR3 sequence: CSVLTSGRNEQFF. CDR3 nucleotide sequence: TGCAGCGTCCTGACTAGCGGGAGGAATGAGCAGTTCTTC.

To note about this clonotype: A much larger clone is a single base away; this may be a read error. The rearrangement joins TRBV10-3 to TRBJ2-1; TRBD1 is a possible D gene (6 bases). The V end lost 5 bases, the J end lost 6 bases, and 14 bases lay between the germline ends. The CDR3 covers 14 residues. CDR1 and CDR2 (germline): ENHRY, SYGVKD. The CDR3 region is CAISRRQVSNEQFF. The CDR3 nucleotides read TGTGCCATCAGTCGCCGACAGGTGTCCAATGAGCAGTTCTTC.

The rearrangement links TRBV7-2 to TRBJ1-5; possible D gene TRBD1, 6 bases. From germline, CDR1 is SGHTA and CDR2 FQGNSA. This CDR3 has 14 amino acids. Trimming stripped 4 bases from V and 6 bases from J, with 13 bases between. The CDR3 loop is CASSSLRGFQPQHF. CDR3 bases: TGTGCCAGCAGCTCCCTCAGGGGATTTCAGCCCCAGCATTTT.

This clonotype was found many times. The chain uses TRBV27 and TRBJ1-2, with TRBD1 matching over 11 bases. J lost 0 bases, V lost 6 bases, and 3 bases had no gene match. Germline CDR1 reads MNHEY; CDR2 reads SMNVEV (reference sequence). CDR3 size: 15 residues. CDR3 in amino acids: CASRDRGPANYGYTF. As DNA, the CDR3 is TGTGCCAGCAGGGACAGGGGGCCCGCTAACTATGGCTACACCTTC.

This clonotype was observed at least ten times. This chain uses TRBV9 with TRBJ1-1; a weak D match, TRBD1 (6 bases). Germline CDR1 SGDLS, CDR2 YYNGEE. Trimming took 1 base from V and 1 from J, leaving 14 bases between them. This CDR3 contains 16 residues. The CDR3 reads CASSVMAGQENTEAFF. The CDR3 DNA sequence: TGTGCCAGCAGCGTAATGGCGGGACAAGAGAACACTGAAGCTTTCTTT.

This chain joins TRBV11-2 and TRBJ2-1; D unresolved. The CDR3 spans 13 residues. In germline, CDR1 is SGHAT, CDR2 FQNNGV. CDR3: CATARSSYNEQFF. The CDR3 DNA reads TGTGCAACCGCACGGAGCTCCTACAATGAGCAGTTCTTC.

Only a few counts were recorded for this clonotype. This chain joins TRBV11-1 and TRBJ1-1; no clear D. The CDR3 extends over 12 amino acids. Germline CDR1 and CDR2: SGHAT and FQDESV (reference sequence). Trimming removed 0 bases from V and 5 bases from J, with 4 bases in between. The CDR3, as DNA: TGTGCCAGCAGCTTAGCTTGGACTGAAGCTTTCTTT. Amino acids: CASSLAWTEAFF.

This clonotype was detected only a few times. The V call is TRBV6-5, the J call TRBJ2-1; TRBD2 agrees at 12 bases. CDR3 length: 13 amino acids. V dropped 6 bases and J dropped 12; count of bases not matched to a gene: 6. The germline V gene encodes CDR1 MNHEY and CDR2 SVGAGI. The CDR3 DNA is TGTGCCAGCAGAGAGACTAGCGGGGGCCTGCAGTTCTTC. Translating gives CASRETSGGLQFF.

The CDR3 DNA follows: TGTGCCAGCTGTACACTGCCGGAGGACACTGAAGCTTTCTTT. Translating gives CASCTLPEDTEAFF. This rearrangement joins TRBV18 to TRBJ1-1; D call uncertain. This CDR3 region has 14 residues. V lost 7 bases and J 3 bases, leaving 15 bases between the germline ends. Looked up from germline, CDR1 is KGHSH and CDR2 is LQKENI.

This clonotype was observed a handful of times. This chain uses TRBV10-1 with TRBJ2-1; weak D call: TRBD1 (5 bases). The V end was cut by 8 bases, the J end by 2 bases, with 10 bases between. The germline V gene has CDR1 WNHNN and CDR2 SYGVQD (reference sequence). The CDR3 length is 13 residues. CDR3 loop: CASSSTAYNEQFF. In DNA, the CDR3 is TGCGCCAGCTCCTCGACAGCCTACAATGAGCAGTTCTTC.

The V and J genes are TRBV30 and TRBJ1-1; a possible D gene is TRBD1 (6 bases). Germline values: CDR1 GTSNPN, CDR2 SVGIG (reference sequence). Trimming removed 5 bases at V and 2 bases at J, with 15 bases between. The CDR3 runs to 14 residues. The CDR3 DNA reads TGTGCCTGGTGCCCCGGACAGTTAAACACTGAAGCTTTCTTT. This encodes CAWCPGQLNTEAFF.